Listed below are T cell receptor beta chains from one sample, sequenced in a study of blood T cell repertoires in COVID-19. Assay: immunoSEQ multiplex PCR; the TCRdb copy retains only in-frame clones and omits some. The table includes 150,000 to 200,000 clones, roughly 90% detected once. The sequenced sample consisted of PBMCs or T cells enriched from blood (not recorded which). The receptor set was obtained from a woman aged 45-65 years who had recovered from COVID-19. The CDR3 runs from the conserved cysteine through the conserved F or W. Fields, in order: D gene, V gene, clone size, J gene, CDR3 protein, CDR3 DNA. A D gene is named only where the DNA matches it firmly. Where a row states a size, it is once, few, many or the class of an expanded clone; other rows omit it.

TRBD2	TRBV11-3	.	TRBJ2-1	CASSPGGGSSYNEQFF	TGTGCCAGCAGCCCCGGCGGGGGAAGCTCCTACAATGAGCAGTTCTTC
TRBD1	TRBV4-3	once	TRBJ1-2	CASSQDAGRGTGGSYGYTF	TGCGCCAGCAGCCAAGACGCAGGACGGGGGACAGGGGGCAGCTATGGCTACACCTTC
TRBD2	TRBV5-6	.	TRBJ2-5	CASSWTQAGESETQYF	TGTGCCAGCAGCTGGACCCAAGCGGGGGAATCGGAGACCCAGTACTTC
TRBD1	TRBV10-3	.	TRBJ1-6	CAIRGEQGGGSPLHF	TGTGCCATCAGGGGTGAACAGGGGGGAGGATCACCCCTCCACTTT
.	TRBV7-2	.	TRBJ2-7	CASSLAASYEQYF	TGTGCCAGCAGCTTAGCGGCCTCCTACGAGCAGTACTTC
.	TRBV7-8	.	TRBJ1-2	CASSLAGGYGYTF	TGTGCCAGCAGCTTAGCAGGGGGTTATGGCTACACCTTC
.	TRBV6-5	.	TRBJ1-1	CASSSLPLNTEAFF	TGTGCCAGCAGTTCGCTACCCTTGAACACTGAAGCTTTCTTT
TRBD1	TRBV5-1	.	TRBJ1-4	CASSVRDSVRDEKLFF	TGCGCCAGCAGCGTCCGGGACAGCGTTAGAGATGAAAAACTGTTTTTT
.	TRBV6-2/TRBV6-3	.	TRBJ2-5	CASSPSRGQSETQYF	TGTGCCAGCAGCCCCAGTAGGGGCCAGTCGGAGACCCAGTACTTC
TRBD1	TRBV4-3	.	TRBJ1-1	CASSLQGVREAFF	TGCGCCAGCAGCTTGCAGGGGGTCCGGGAAGCTTTCTTT
.	TRBV2	.	TRBJ2-1	CASSYGTRNEQFF	TGTGCCAGCAGTTACGGGACACGAAATGAGCAGTTCTTC